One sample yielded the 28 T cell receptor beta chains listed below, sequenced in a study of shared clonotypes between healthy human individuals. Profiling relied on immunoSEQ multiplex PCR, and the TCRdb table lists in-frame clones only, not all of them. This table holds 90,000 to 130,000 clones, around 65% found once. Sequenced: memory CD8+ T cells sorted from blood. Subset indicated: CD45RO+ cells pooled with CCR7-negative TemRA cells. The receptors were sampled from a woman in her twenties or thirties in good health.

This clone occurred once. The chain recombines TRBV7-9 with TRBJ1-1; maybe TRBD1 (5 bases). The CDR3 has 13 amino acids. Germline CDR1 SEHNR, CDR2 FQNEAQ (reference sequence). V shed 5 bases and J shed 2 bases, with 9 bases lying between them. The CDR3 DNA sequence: TGTGCCAGCAGCCGGACACCAAACACTGAAGCTTTCTTT. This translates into CASSRTPNTEAFF.

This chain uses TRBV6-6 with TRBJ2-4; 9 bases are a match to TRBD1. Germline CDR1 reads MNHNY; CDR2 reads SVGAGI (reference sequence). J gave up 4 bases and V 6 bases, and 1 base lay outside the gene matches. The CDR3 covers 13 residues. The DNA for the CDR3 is TGTGCCAGCAGGGGACAGGGAAAAAACATTCAGTACTTC. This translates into CASRGQGKNIQYF.

This CDR3 reads CASSEVAGEGYEQYF. As DNA, the CDR3 is TGTGCCAGCAGTGAAGTAGCCGGGGAGGGATACGAGCAGTACTTC. This sequence joins TRBV6-4 and TRBJ2-7, with 7 nucleotides matching TRBD2. CDR1 and CDR2 from the germline V gene are MRHNA and SNTAGT. The CDR3 is 15 residues long. J was trimmed by 4 bases and V by 3 bases; bases with no gene match: 9.

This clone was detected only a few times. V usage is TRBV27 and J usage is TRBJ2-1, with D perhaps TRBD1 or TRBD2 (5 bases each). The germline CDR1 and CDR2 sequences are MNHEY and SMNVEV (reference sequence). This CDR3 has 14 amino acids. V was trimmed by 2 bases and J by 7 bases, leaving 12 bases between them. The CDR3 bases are TGTGCCAGCAGTTTAGACCAGGGAGTGAATGAGCAGTTCTTC. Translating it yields CASSLDQGVNEQFF.

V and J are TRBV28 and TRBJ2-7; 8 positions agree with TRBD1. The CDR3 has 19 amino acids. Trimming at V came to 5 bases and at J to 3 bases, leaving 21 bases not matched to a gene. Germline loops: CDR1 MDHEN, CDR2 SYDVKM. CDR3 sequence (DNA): TGTGCCAGCAGTCCCTGGGGGGACCCAGGGGGCGGGCCCTTCTACGAGCAGTACTTC. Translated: CASSPWGDPGGGPFYEQYF.

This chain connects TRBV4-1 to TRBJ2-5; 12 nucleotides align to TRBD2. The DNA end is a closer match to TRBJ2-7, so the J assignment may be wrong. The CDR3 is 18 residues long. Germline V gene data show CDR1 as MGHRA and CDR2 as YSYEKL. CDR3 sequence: CASSPGTSGPKNSYEQYF. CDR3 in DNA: TGCGCCAGCAGCCCCGGGACTAGCGGGCCTAAAAACTCCTACGAGCAGTACTTC.

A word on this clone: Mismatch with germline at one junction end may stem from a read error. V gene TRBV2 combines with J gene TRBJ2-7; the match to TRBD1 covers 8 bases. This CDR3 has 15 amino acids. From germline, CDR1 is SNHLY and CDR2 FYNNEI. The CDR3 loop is CASKDRAITSDEQYF. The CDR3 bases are TGTGCCAGCAAGGACAGGGCCATCACCTCCGACGAGCAGTACTTC.

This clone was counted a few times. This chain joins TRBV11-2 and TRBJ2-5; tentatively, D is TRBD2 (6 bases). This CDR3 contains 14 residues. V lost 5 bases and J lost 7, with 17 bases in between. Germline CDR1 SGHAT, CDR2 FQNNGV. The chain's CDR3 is CASSPSGGWGTQYF. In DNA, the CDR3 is TGTGCCAGCAGCCCCTCAGGAGGGTGGGGGACCCAGTACTTC.

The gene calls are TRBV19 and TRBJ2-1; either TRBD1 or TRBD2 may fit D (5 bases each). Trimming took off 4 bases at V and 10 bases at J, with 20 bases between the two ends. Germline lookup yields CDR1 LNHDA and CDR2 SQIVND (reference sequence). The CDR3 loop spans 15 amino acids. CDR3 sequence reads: CASSTTGGSPSEQFF. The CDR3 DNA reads TGTGCCAGTAGTACCACAGGTGGGAGCCCGTCGGAGCAGTTCTTC.

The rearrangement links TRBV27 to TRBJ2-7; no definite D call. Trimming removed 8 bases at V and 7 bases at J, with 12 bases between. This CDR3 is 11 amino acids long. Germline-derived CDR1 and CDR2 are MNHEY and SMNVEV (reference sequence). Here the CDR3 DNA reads TGTGCCAGCCAAAGTATGCGGGAGCAGTACTTC. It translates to CASQSMREQYF.

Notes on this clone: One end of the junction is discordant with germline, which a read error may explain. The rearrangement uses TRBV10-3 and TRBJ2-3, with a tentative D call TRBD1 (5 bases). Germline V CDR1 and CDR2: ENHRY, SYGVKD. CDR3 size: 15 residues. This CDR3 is CASSDGQGGAGTQYF. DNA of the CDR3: TGTGCCAGCAGTGACGGGCAGGGTGGAGCCGGTACGCAGTATTTT.

The CDR3 protein is CASSSAGTDYGYTF. The CDR3 bases are TGTGCCAGCAGTTCGGCCGGGACAGACTATGGCTACACCTTC. The chain has TRBV6-5 and TRBJ1-2, with 7 bases aligning to TRBD1. V dropped 4 bases and J dropped 3; count of bases not matched to a gene: 5. The CDR3 runs 14 residues. Germline loops: CDR1 MNHEY, CDR2 SVGAGI.

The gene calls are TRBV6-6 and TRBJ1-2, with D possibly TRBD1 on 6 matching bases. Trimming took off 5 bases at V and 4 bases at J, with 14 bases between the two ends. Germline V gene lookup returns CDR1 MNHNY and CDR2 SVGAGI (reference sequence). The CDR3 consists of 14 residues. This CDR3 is CASSTLGGFYGYTF. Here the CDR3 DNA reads TGTGCCAGCAGTACCCTCGGGGGCTTCTATGGCTACACCTTC.

The CDR3 DNA reads TGTGCCAGTAGTATTTTCCGGGACAGTTCTTTTGGCAATCAGCCCCAGCATTTT. Residues: CASSIFRDSSFGNQPQHF. This chain links TRBV19 with TRBJ1-5; 7 nucleotides agree with TRBD1. Germline trimming cut 3 bases from V and 2 bases from J; bases unmatched to any gene: 13. The CDR3 sequence is 18 residues long. Germline V lookup: CDR1 LNHDA, CDR2 SQIVND (reference sequence).

The CDR3 DNA is TGTGCCAGCACCTCTCTAGGTCTTACACCTCCAGGATTGGCTGGGAAACTGTTTTTT. Its translation: CASTSLGLTPPGLAGKLFF. The J gene is TRBJ1-4, the V gene TRBV27, with D unclear. Trimming pared 7 bases from V and 11 bases from J, leaving 35 bases between. This CDR3 comprises 19 residues. Germline lookup yields CDR1 MNHEY and CDR2 SMNVEV (reference sequence).

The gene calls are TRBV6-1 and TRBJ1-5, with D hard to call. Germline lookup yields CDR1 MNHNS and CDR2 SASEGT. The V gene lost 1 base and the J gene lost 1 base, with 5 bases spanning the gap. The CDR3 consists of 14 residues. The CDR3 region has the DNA TGTGCCAGCAGTGAAGGTATGAGCAATCAGCCCCAGCATTTT. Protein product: CASSEGMSNQPQHF.

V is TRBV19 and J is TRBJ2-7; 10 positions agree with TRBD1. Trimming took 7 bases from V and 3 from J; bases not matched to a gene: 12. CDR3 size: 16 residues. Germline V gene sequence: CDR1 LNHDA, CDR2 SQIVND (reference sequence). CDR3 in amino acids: CASTPGTGVRYYEQYF. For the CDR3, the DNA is TGTGCCAGTACCCCGGGGACAGGGGTCCGCTACTACGAGCAGTACTTC.

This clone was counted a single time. The CDR3, as DNA: TGTGCCAGTAGTGTTCCCGGGACTCAAGAGCAGTTCTTC. Its translation is CASSVPGTQEQFF. The chain is built from TRBV19 and TRBJ2-1; D is perhaps TRBD2 (6 bases). This CDR3 has 13 residues. The V end was cut by 5 bases, the J end by 10 bases, with 15 bases between. CDR1 LNHDA and CDR2 SQIVND come from the germline V gene (reference sequence). Supplemented by reference TRBV19 and TRBJ2-1, the full variable domain reads DGGITQSPKYLFRKEGQNVTLSCEQNLNHDAMYWYRQDPGQGLRLIYYSQIVNDFQKGDIAEGYSVSREKKESFPLTVTSAQKNPTAFYLCASSVPGTQEQFFGPGTRLTVL.

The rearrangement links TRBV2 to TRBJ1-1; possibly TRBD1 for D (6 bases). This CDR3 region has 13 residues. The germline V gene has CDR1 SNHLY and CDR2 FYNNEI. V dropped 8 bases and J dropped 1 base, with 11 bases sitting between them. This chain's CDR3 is CASDDRSNTEAFF. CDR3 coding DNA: TGTGCCAGCGACGACAGGTCGAACACTGAAGCTTTCTTT. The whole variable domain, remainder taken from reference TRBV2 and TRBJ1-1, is EPEVTQTPSHQVTQMGQEVILRCVPISNHLYFYWYRQILGQKVEFLVSFYNNEISEKSEIFDDQFSVERPDGSNFTLKIRSTKLEDSAMYFCASDDRSNTEAFFGQGTRLTVV.

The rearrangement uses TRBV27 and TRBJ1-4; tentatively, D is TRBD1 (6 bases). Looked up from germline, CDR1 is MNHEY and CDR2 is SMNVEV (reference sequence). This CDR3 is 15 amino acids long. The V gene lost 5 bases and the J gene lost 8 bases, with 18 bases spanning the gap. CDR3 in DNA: TGTGCCAGCAGTCCTGGGACAAATCTTAGGGAAAAACTGTTTTTT. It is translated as CASSPGTNLREKLFF.

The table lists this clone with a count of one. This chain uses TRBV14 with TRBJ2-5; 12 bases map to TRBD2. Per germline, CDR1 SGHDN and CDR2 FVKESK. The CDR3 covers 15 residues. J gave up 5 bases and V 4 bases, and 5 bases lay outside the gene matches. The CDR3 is CASSPGLAGWETQYF. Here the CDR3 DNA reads TGTGCCAGCAGCCCAGGACTAGCGGGATGGGAGACCCAGTACTTC.

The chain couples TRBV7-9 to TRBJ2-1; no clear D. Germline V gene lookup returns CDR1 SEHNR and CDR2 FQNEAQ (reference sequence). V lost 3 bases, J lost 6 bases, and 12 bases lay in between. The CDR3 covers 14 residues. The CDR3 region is CASSFSGRLNEQFF. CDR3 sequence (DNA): TGTGCCAGCAGCTTTTCCGGCAGGCTCAATGAGCAGTTCTTC.

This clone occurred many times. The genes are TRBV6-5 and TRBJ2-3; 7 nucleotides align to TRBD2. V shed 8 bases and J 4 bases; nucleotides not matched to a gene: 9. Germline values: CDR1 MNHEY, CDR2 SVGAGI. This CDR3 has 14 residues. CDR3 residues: CASGAGEQADTQYF. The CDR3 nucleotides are TGTGCCAGCGGGGCGGGAGAGCAGGCAGATACGCAGTATTTT.

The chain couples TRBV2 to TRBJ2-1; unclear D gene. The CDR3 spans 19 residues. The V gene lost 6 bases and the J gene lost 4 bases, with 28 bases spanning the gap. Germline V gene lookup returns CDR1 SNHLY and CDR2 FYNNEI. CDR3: CASRPPSIGRLGWYNEQFF. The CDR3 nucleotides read TGTGCCAGCAGGCCCCCCAGTATTGGAAGATTAGGATGGTACAATGAGCAGTTCTTC. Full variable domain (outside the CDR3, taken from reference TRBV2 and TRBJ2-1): EPEVTQTPSHQVTQMGQEVILRCVPISNHLYFYWYRQILGQKVEFLVSFYNNEISEKSEIFDDQFSVERPDGSNFTLKIRSTKLEDSAMYFCASRPPSIGRLGWYNEQFFGPGTRLTVL.

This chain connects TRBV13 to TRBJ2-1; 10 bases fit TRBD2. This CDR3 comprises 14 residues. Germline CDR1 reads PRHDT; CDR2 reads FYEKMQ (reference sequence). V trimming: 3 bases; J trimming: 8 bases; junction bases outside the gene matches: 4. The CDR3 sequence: CASSLAGTSDEQFF. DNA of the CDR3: TGTGCCAGCAGCTTGGCCGGGACTAGCGATGAGCAGTTCTTC.

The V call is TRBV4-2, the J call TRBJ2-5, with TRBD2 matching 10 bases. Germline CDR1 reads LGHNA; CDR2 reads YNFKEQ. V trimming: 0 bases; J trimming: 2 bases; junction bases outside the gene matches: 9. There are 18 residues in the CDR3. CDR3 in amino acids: CASSQEELAGLGQETQYF. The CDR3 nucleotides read TGTGCCAGCAGCCAAGAAGAACTAGCGGGGTTGGGTCAAGAGACCCAGTACTTC.

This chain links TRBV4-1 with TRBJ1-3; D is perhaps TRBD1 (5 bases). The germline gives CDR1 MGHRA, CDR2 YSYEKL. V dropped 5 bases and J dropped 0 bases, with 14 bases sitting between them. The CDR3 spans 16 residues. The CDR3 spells CASSYWGTFSGNTIYF. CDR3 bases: TGCGCCAGCAGCTATTGGGGCACCTTCTCTGGAAACACCATATATTTT.

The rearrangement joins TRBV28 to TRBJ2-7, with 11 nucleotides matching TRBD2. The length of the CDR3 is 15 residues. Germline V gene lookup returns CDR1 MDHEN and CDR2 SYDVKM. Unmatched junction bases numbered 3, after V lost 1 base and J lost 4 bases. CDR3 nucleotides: TGTGCCAGCAGTTTATCTGCTAGCGGGAGGTACGAGCAGTACTTC. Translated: CASSLSASGRYEQYF.